These 7 T cell receptor beta chains originate from one sample sequenced in a study of T cell responses to AZD1222 COVID-19 vaccine (dated by TCRdb to the early 2020s). This specimen's time point label, per the study, means: baseline before first vaccination. Interpreted using the paper, the treatment or condition label stands for: meningococcal conjugate vaccine given as trial control. Library preparation used the immunoSEQ multiplex PCR assay. In its TCRdb copy, this immuneACCESS table keeps in-frame sequences only and misses some clones. Where compared with another copy, unresolved V genes explain less than half of these, and the others have no known cause. The sample yields about 190,000 clones; more than 75% were counted once. The ten largest clonotypes hold 2.7% of the sample. The starting material was peripheral blood, obtained on day 0 of MenACWY control vaccination. These receptors came from an adult in good health.

This rearrangement joins TRBV5-1 to TRBJ2-2; TRBD2 matches 13 bases. Germline V lookup: CDR1 SGHRS, CDR2 YFSETQ. This CDR3 is built from 16 residues. V was clipped by 0 bases and J by 6 bases; unmatched bases: 2. The CDR3 protein is CASSLAGLAGAGELFF. The CDR3 nucleotides are TGCGCCAGCAGCTTGGCCGGACTAGCGGGAGCCGGGGAGCTGTTTTTT.

The V gene is TRBV5-1, the J gene TRBJ2-5; no clear D gene. With 0 bases removed from V and 4 bases from J, the gap between germline ends came to 10 bases. The length of the CDR3 is 14 residues. Looked up from germline, CDR1 is SGHRS and CDR2 is YFSETQ. The CDR3 protein is CASSLDWGRETQYF. For the CDR3, the DNA is TGCGCCAGCAGCTTGGATTGGGGTAGAGAGACCCAGTACTTC.

V gene TRBV30 combines with J gene TRBJ2-7; 7 nucleotides align to TRBD2. Looked up from germline, CDR1 is GTSNPN and CDR2 is SVGIG (reference sequence). This CDR3 contains 13 residues. Trimming at V came to 5 bases and at J to 6 bases, leaving 10 bases not matched to a gene. The CDR3 spells CAWQPGGPGEQYF. CDR3 nucleotide sequence: TGTGCCTGGCAGCCGGGGGGACCGGGCGAGCAGTACTTC.

V is TRBV28 and J is TRBJ2-5; D perhaps matches TRBD1 (7 bases). The CDR3 is 13 amino acids. Per the germline V gene, CDR1 is MDHEN and CDR2 is SYDVKM. V gave up 6 bases and J gave up 5 bases, with 13 bases separating them. CDR3 region: CASSSTGRETQYF. The CDR3, as DNA: TGTGCCAGCAGCTCGACAGGGAGGGAGACCCAGTACTTC.

This clone turned up a few times. The chain has TRBV12-3 or TRBV12-4 and TRBJ2-7, with D perhaps matching TRBD1 (5 bases). V was cut by 6 bases and J by 4 bases, with 13 bases left in between. This CDR3 spans 13 amino acids. Written as DNA, the CDR3 is TGTGCCAGCAGCACACGACAGTCTTACGAGCAGTACTTC. This translates into CASSTRQSYEQYF.

V is TRBV5-1 and J is TRBJ1-1; TRBD1 aligns across 8 bases. Trimming took 4 bases from V and 1 from J; bases not matched to a gene: 6. CDR1 and CDR2 (germline): SGHRS, YFSETQ. This CDR3 has 15 amino acids. CDR3 loop: CASSPRGRTNTEAFF. In DNA form, the CDR3 reads TGCGCCAGCAGCCCCAGGGGGCGCACGAACACTGAAGCTTTCTTT. The full variable domain, with the rest looked up from reference TRBV5-1 and TRBJ1-1, is KAGVTQTPRYLIKTRGQQVTLSCSPISGHRSVSWYQQTPGQGLQFLFEYFSETQRNKGNFPGRFSGRQFSNSRSEMNVSTLELGDSALYLCASSPRGRTNTEAFFGQGTRLTVV.

The chain combines TRBV24-1 with TRBJ2-1; D uncertain. The CDR3 runs 14 residues. Trimming took off 3 bases at V and 12 bases at J, with 17 bases between the two ends. Germline CDR1 and CDR2: KGHDR and SFDVKD. The CDR3 sequence is CATSDRRVPESQFF. In DNA form, the CDR3 reads TGTGCCACCAGTGATCGCCGGGTCCCAGAGTCGCAGTTCTTC.